These 30 T cell receptor beta chains came from one sample sequenced in a study of T cells after yellow fever vaccination. TCRdb re-analysed the 5' RACE reads in MiXCR, keeping a single row per CDR3 protein. The top ten clones hold approximately 0.59% of a sample with 110,000 to 150,000 distinct CDR3 sequences, about 6.2% of them seen once. The specimen was CD4+ T cells sorted from PBMCs, collected 10 days after the yellow fever booster vaccination. All receptors come from a man aged 25-45 years who received the YFV17D yellow fever vaccine.

In this sample, this clonotype turned up many times. This rearrangement joins TRBV15 to TRBJ2-3; maybe TRBD1 (5 bases). V was pared by 0 bases and J by 2 bases, with 18 bases between. The CDR3 totals 18 residues. Germline V gives CDR1 LNHNV, CDR2 YYDKDF (reference sequence). The CDR3 loop is CATSRDVRQGGVTDTQYF. CDR3 DNA: TGTGCCACCAGCAGAGATGTCCGTCAGGGCGGCGTCACAGATACGCAGTATTTT.

This clonotype has ten or more counts. The chain couples TRBV29-1 to TRBJ2-1, with 11 bases that match TRBD2. Germline V gene lookup returns CDR1 SQVTM and CDR2 ANQGSEA. After removal of 5 bases from V and 6 bases from J, the junction contained 6 bases not matched to a gene. The CDR3 is 14 amino acids. The CDR3 sequence is CSVRLAGSRNEQFF. DNA for the CDR3: TGCAGCGTTCGACTAGCGGGGTCTCGCAATGAGCAGTTCTTC.

Ten or more counts support this clonotype. This sequence joins TRBV15 and TRBJ1-4; D is undetermined. The V and J ends lost 1 base and 5 bases respectively, with 8 bases between them. CDR3 length equals 14 residues. Germline V gene data show CDR1 as LNHNV and CDR2 as YYDKDF (reference sequence). The CDR3 sequence: CATSRAGKNEKLFF. The CDR3 bases are TGTGCCACCAGCAGAGCCGGGAAGAATGAAAAACTGTTTTTT.

This chain uses TRBV6-5 with TRBJ2-5; possibly TRBD2 for D (6 bases). This CDR3 comprises 11 residues. Germline V gives CDR1 MNHEY, CDR2 SVGAGI. V dropped 6 bases and J dropped 7 bases, with 9 bases sitting between them. CDR3 region: CASRGGGTQYF. CDR3 DNA sequence: TGTGCCAGCAGGGGAGGAGGGACCCAGTACTTC.

To note about this clonotype: Just one base apart from a much larger clone, this may be a read error. The genes are TRBV7-2 and TRBJ2-1; 7 bases are a match to TRBD2. The CDR3 loop spans 16 amino acids. In germline, CDR1 is SGHTA, CDR2 FQGNSA. The CDR3 loop reads CASSLAQLAVGDEKFF. CDR3 nucleotides: TGTGCCAGCAGCTTAGCGCAGCTAGCGGTCGGAGATGAGAAGTTCTTC.

This clonotype has ten or more counts. The chain carries TRBV20-1 and TRBJ2-1; 8 bases map to TRBD2. Germline CDR1 is DFQATT and CDR2 is SNEGSKA (reference sequence). The CDR3 extends over 15 amino acids. Trimming at V came to 2 bases and at J to 6 bases, leaving 9 bases not matched to a gene. The CDR3 reads CSARIPQLAANEQFF. The CDR3 DNA is TGCAGTGCTAGAATCCCCCAACTAGCGGCCAATGAGCAGTTCTTC.

There are many counts of this clonotype. V gene TRBV7-3 combines with J gene TRBJ2-7; D is perhaps TRBD1 or TRBD2 (5 bases each). This CDR3 region has 13 residues. Deletions cut 2 bases from V and 6 bases from J, with 11 bases between. The germline gives CDR1 SGHTA, CDR2 FQGTGA. The CDR3 is CASSLGDLREQYF. DNA of the CDR3: TGTGCCAGCAGCTTAGGGGACCTCCGCGAGCAGTACTTC.

This clonotype was recorded at least ten times. The rearrangement uses TRBV5-6 and TRBJ2-1; D gene uncertain. Germline CDR1 is SGHDT and CDR2 is YYEEEE. Trimming pared 2 bases from V and 6 bases from J, leaving 9 bases between. The CDR3 contains 13 residues. In nucleotides, the CDR3 is TGTGCCAGCAGCTTAAGTGTGATCAATGAGCAGTTCTTC. Translated: CASSLSVINEQFF.

Ten or more counts support this clonotype. This chain connects TRBV10-3 to TRBJ2-3; D is uncertain. V gave up 10 bases and J gave up 4 bases, with 15 bases separating them. The CDR3 spans 13 residues. Germline values: CDR1 ENHRY, CDR2 SYGVKD. In DNA, the CDR3 is TGTGCCACCCTTTGGCAGGCTTCAGATACGCAGTATTTT. Translated, it gives CATLWQASDTQYF.

This clonotype has a count of ten or more. The CDR3 DNA is TGTGCCAGCAGTTTAGCTAGCGGGAGTTTTAATGAGCAGTTCTTC. Its translation is CASSLASGSFNEQFF. The genes are TRBV12-3 or TRBV12-4 and TRBJ2-1; TRBD2 matches 9 bases. CDR3 length: 15 amino acids. The V gene end was trimmed by 0 bases and the J gene end by 7 bases; junction bases not matched to a gene: 4.

This clonotype was observed at least ten times. CDR3 DNA: TGCGCCAGCAGCCATCGGACGGTGAGCTCCTACAATGAGCAGTTCTTC. This codes for CASSHRTVSSYNEQFF. The chain joins TRBV4-3 to TRBJ2-1; D is uncertain. The CDR3 runs 16 residues. Trimming shortened V by 3 bases and J by 0 bases, and 12 bases separated the two germline ends. CDR1 is LGHNA, CDR2 YSLEER, per germline.

Many counts were recorded for this clonotype. The chain joins TRBV7-2 to TRBJ2-1, with 10 bases matching TRBD2. This CDR3 is 17 amino acids long. Germline CDR1 and CDR2: SGHTA and FQGNSA. V trimming: 0 bases; J trimming: 8 bases; junction bases outside the gene matches: 10. The CDR3 region is CASSLAASASGSDEQFF. The DNA of the CDR3 is TGTGCCAGCAGCTTAGCGGCTTCGGCTAGCGGGAGCGATGAGCAGTTCTTC.

This clonotype has more than one count but fewer than ten. V is TRBV5-4 and J is TRBJ1-3; D is unclear. V gave up 5 bases and J gave up 2 bases, with 11 bases separating them. Germline assignment: CDR1 SGHNT and CDR2 YYREEE (reference sequence). The CDR3 is 14 residues long. The DNA for the CDR3 is TGTGCCAGCAGGTCCGCCGGTACTGGAAACACCATATATTTT. Its protein is CASRSAGTGNTIYF.

This clonotype has ten or more counts. This chain links TRBV25-1 with TRBJ2-2; D remains unclear. CDR1 and CDR2 from the germline V gene are MGHDK and SYGVNS. Trimming left V 2 bases short and J 5 bases short, with 6 bases between. The CDR3 sequence is 13 residues long. The CDR3 is CASSEPWTGELFF. CDR3 coding DNA: TGTGCCAGCAGTGAACCGTGGACCGGGGAGCTGTTTTTT.

V is TRBV20-1 and J is TRBJ1-1, with D unclear. Trimming took off 1 base at V and 4 bases at J, with 13 bases between the two ends. Germline values: CDR1 DFQATT, CDR2 SNEGSKA (reference sequence). This CDR3 contains 14 residues. CDR3 sequence (DNA): TGCAGTGCTAGAGTGATGCAGGTTAGCACTGAAGCTTTCTTT. Amino acids: CSARVMQVSTEAFF.

There are many counts of this clonotype. The chain joins TRBV30 to TRBJ1-2; D is undetermined. Germline values: CDR1 GTSNPN, CDR2 SVGIG (reference sequence). V dropped 1 base and J dropped 6 bases, with 15 bases sitting between them. This CDR3 contains 14 residues. CDR3 DNA: TGTGCCTGGAGTGCCTTGAGCTCCGCAAATGGCTACACCTTC. It translates to CAWSALSSANGYTF. The complete variable domain, with remaining parts taken from reference TRBV30 and TRBJ1-2, reads SQTIHQWPATLVQPVGSPLSLECTVEGTSNPNLYWYRQAAGRGLQLLFYSVGIGQISSEVPQNLSASRPQDRQFILSSKKLLLSDSGFYLCAWSALSSANGYTFGSGTRLTVV.

This clonotype has a count of ten or more. The chain recombines TRBV18 with TRBJ2-5, with TRBD1 matching 9 bases. V shed 3 bases and J 5 bases; nucleotides not matched to a gene: 7. The CDR3 is 15 residues long. The germline V gene encodes CDR1 KGHSH and CDR2 LQKENI. This chain's CDR3 is CASSPNRGLRETQYF. In DNA, the CDR3 is TGTGCCAGCTCACCTAACAGGGGGCTCCGGGAGACCCAGTACTTC.

This clonotype occurred many times. This chain links TRBV5-6 with TRBJ2-7; either TRBD1 or TRBD2 may supply D (5 bases each). V was clipped by 4 bases and J by 9 bases, with 23 bases between them. Germline loops: CDR1 SGHDT, CDR2 YYEEEE. This CDR3 region has 15 residues. The CDR3, as DNA: TGTGCCAGCAGCCACCGGGACGGACGGGATGTCGGGCAGTACTTC. As protein: CASSHRDGRDVGQYF.

This clonotype was found many times. The V call is TRBV7-8, the J call TRBJ2-1; D is undetermined. The CDR3 spans 15 residues. Looked up from germline, CDR1 is SGHVS and CDR2 is FQNEAQ. Trimming left V 10 bases short and J 9 bases short, with 25 bases between. The CDR3 sequence: CATFSAQIVSLEQFF. Written as DNA, the CDR3 is TGTGCCACTTTTTCCGCTCAAATCGTGTCACTTGAGCAGTTCTTC.

This clonotype appeared many times. The chain uses TRBV4-3 and TRBJ1-1, with D unresolved. V shed 3 bases and J shed 8 bases, with 16 bases lying between them. Germline CDR1 is LGHNA and CDR2 is YSLEER. The CDR3 is made up of 14 amino acids. The CDR3 loop reads CASSQGSVESEAFF. The CDR3 region has the DNA TGCGCCAGCAGCCAGGGAAGCGTGGAGTCAGAAGCTTTCTTT.

The chain uses TRBV4-2 and TRBJ2-2; 8 bases match TRBD2. Unmatched junction bases numbered 9, after V lost 10 bases and J lost 2 bases. The CDR3 is 15 amino acids. Germline V CDR1 and CDR2: LGHNA, YNFKEQ. The DNA of the CDR3 is TGTGCCATCGGCGCCGGGACTAGTAACACCGGGGAGCTGTTTTTT. Protein product: CAIGAGTSNTGELFF.

The sample holds many counts of this clonotype. The V and J genes are TRBV7-8 and TRBJ2-3; tentatively, D is TRBD1 or TRBD2 (5 bases each). Germline V gene data show CDR1 as SGHVS and CDR2 as FQNEAQ. The CDR3 is 16 amino acids. Between the trimmed V and J ends, which lost 0 bases and 1 base, there was a span of 11 bases. The CDR3 loop is CASSLALRGGTDTQYF. CDR3 DNA sequence: TGTGCCAGCAGCTTAGCGCTAAGAGGGGGCACAGATACGCAGTATTTT.

This clonotype was counted many times. V and J are TRBV5-4 and TRBJ2-3; D is possibly TRBD1 or TRBD2 (7 bases each). The ends were cut back, 0 bases at V and 4 bases at J, with 15 bases in the middle. Germline values: CDR1 SGHNT, CDR2 YYREEE (reference sequence). This CDR3 is 16 amino acids long. The CDR3 sequence is CASSLEARGTADTQYF. CDR3 DNA: TGTGCCAGCAGCTTGGAAGCGCGGGGGACAGCAGATACGCAGTATTTT.

Many counts were recorded for this clonotype. J is TRBJ2-2 and V is TRBV7-9, with a weak D call TRBD2 (6 bases). Germline assignment: CDR1 SEHNR and CDR2 FQNEAQ (reference sequence). The V gene lost 8 bases and the J gene lost 2 bases, with 9 bases spanning the gap. The CDR3 sequence is 13 residues long. The CDR3 here is CASGTGNTGELFF. The DNA of the CDR3 is TGTGCCAGCGGGACTGGAAACACCGGGGAGCTGTTTTTT.

In this sample, this clonotype turned up many times. This chain uses TRBV7-2 with TRBJ2-5; TRBD1 might be the D (5 bases). V was clipped by 4 bases and J by 4 bases, with 13 bases between them. Germline CDR1 reads SGHTA; CDR2 reads FQGNSA. The CDR3 runs 14 residues. The CDR3 region has the DNA TGTGCCAGCAGCTCACCCAGGGAAGGAGAGACCCAGTACTTC. Amino acids: CASSSPREGETQYF.

The chain joins TRBV11-2 to TRBJ2-3, with 14 positions matching TRBD2. CDR3 length: 17 residues. V was clipped by 3 bases and J by 3 bases; unmatched bases: 5. Germline-derived CDR1 and CDR2 are SGHAT and FQNNGV. The CDR3: CASSFGTSGSVTDTQYF. For the CDR3, the DNA is TGTGCCAGCAGCTTTGGGACTAGCGGGAGTGTGACAGATACGCAGTATTTT.

V and J are TRBV19 and TRBJ1-2, with a tentative D call TRBD1 (6 bases). Germline CDR1 reads LNHDA; CDR2 reads SQIVND (reference sequence). Trimming removed 5 bases at V and 2 bases at J, with 15 bases between. CDR3 length equals 15 residues. The CDR3 region has the DNA TGTGCCAGTAGTTTCGGGGGAGACAGGAACTATGGCTACACCTTC. It translates to CASSFGGDRNYGYTF. The full variable domain, its missing parts supplied by reference TRBV19 and TRBJ1-2, is DGGITQSPKYLFRKEGQNVTLSCEQNLNHDAMYWYRQDPGQGLRLIYYSQIVNDFQKGDIAEGYSVSREKKESFPLTVTSAQKNPTAFYLCASSFGGDRNYGYTFGSGTRLTVV.

This clonotype was detected many times. V gene TRBV4-2 combines with J gene TRBJ2-1, with TRBD2 matching over 10 bases. Germline V CDR1 and CDR2: LGHNA, YNFKEQ. This CDR3 spans 20 amino acids. J lost 0 bases, V lost 6 bases, and 17 bases had no gene match. The CDR3 nucleotides read TGTGCCAGCAGTACGGGAGGGAGGGTAGCGGGAGGCCTCTCCTACAATGAGCAGTTCTTC. It translates to CASSTGGRVAGGLSYNEQFF.

This clonotype was counted many times. This sequence joins TRBV2 and TRBJ2-5, with 7 bases aligning to TRBD2. The V gene's germline CDR1 is SNHLY and CDR2 FYNNEI. V gave up 8 bases and J gave up 3 bases; unmatched junction bases: 12. CDR3 length equals 15 residues. The CDR3 DNA reads as TGTGCCAGCGTCCTTCGGGCCCTAGCGGAAGAGACCCAGTACTTC. It translates to CASVLRALAEETQYF.

The J gene is TRBJ1-2, the V gene TRBV5-6, with 7 bases matching TRBD1. CDR1 is SGHDT and CDR2 is YYEEEE in the germline V gene. The CDR3 has 13 residues. Unmatched junction bases numbered 5, after V lost 1 base and J lost 8 bases. The CDR3 loop is CASSLKQGSGYTF. DNA of the CDR3: TGTGCCAGCAGCTTGAAACAGGGGAGCGGCTACACCTTC.